This paragraph reports one TCR beta chain. Its target is not known. Assay used: immunoSEQ multiplex PCR; TCRdb lists only in-frame clones, some missing. The sample lists under 2,500,000 clones, around 95% occurring once. Free of recent acute infections or vaccinations, the donors were healthy HIV-negative adults. V lost 5 bases, J lost 8 bases, and 12 bases lay in between. The CDR3 is 12 amino acids. The germline CDR1 and CDR2 sequences are SEHNR and FQNEAQ (reference sequence). These data come from a study of shared clonotypes between healthy human individuals. General study points: Non-shared clonotypes were found to have lower generation probabilities than the clonotypes that were shared by all four of the sorted-subset donors. Read depth was anticipated to influence clonotype sharing among donors.

The sequenced sample consisted of naive CD4+ T cells sorted from blood. Noted subset: CD45RA+ positively selected. The chain joins TRBV7-9 to TRBJ1-1; TRBD1 might be the D (5 bases). This receptor was obtained from a man younger than 35 in good health. This chain's CDR3 is CASSHGAPEAFF. The DNA of the CDR3 is TGTGCCAGCAGCCACGGGGCTCCAGAAGCTTTCTTT.